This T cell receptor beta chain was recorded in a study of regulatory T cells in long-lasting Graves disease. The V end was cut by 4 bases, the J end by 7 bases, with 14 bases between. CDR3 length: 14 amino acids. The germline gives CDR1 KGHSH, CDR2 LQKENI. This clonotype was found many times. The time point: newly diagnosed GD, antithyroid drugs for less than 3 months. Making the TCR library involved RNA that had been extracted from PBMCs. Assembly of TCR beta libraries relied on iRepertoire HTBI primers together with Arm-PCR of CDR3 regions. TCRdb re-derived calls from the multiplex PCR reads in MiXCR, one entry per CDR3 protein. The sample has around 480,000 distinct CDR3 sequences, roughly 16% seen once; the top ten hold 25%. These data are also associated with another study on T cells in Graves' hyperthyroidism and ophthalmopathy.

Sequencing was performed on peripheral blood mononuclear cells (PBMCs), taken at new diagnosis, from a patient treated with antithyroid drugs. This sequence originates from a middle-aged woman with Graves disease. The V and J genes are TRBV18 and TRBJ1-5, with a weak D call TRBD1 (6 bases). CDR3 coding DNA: TGTGCCAGCTCACTGATACCAGGGGACCAGCCCCAGCATTTT. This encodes CASSLIPGDQPQHF.